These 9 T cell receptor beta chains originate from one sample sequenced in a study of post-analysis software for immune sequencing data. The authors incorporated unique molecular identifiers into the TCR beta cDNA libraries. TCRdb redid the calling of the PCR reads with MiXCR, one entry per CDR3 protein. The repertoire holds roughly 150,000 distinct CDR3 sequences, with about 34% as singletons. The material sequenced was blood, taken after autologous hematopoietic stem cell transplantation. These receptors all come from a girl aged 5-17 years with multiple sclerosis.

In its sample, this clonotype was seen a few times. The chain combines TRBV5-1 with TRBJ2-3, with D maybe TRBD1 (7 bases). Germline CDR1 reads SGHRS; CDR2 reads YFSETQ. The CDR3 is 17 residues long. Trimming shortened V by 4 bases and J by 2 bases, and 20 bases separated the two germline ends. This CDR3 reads CASSPLGGGADTDTQYF. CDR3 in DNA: TGCGCCAGCAGCCCTTTAGGAGGGGGCGCGGACACAGATACGCAGTATTTT.

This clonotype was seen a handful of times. This chain's CDR3 is CASSSTGVGGYTF. The CDR3 region has the DNA TGTGCCAGCAGTTCAACAGGGGTTGGTGGCTACACCTTC. The V and J genes are TRBV12-3 or TRBV12-4 and TRBJ1-2, with 7 bases lining up with TRBD1. The ends lost 4 bases at V and 7 bases at J; junction bases unmatched: 6. The CDR3 contains 13 residues.

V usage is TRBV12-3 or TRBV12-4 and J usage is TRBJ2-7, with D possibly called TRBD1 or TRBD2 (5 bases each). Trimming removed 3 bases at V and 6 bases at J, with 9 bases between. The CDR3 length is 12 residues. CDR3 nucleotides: TGTGCCAGCAGTTTTGCTGGGGGCGAGCAGTACTTC. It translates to CASSFAGGEQYF.

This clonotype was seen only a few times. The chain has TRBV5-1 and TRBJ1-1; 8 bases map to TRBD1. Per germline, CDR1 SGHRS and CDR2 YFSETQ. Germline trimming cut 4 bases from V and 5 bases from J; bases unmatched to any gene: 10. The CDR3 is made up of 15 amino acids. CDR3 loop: CASSPVQGARTEAFF. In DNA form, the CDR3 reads TGCGCCAGCAGCCCAGTTCAGGGGGCGAGGACTGAAGCTTTCTTT.

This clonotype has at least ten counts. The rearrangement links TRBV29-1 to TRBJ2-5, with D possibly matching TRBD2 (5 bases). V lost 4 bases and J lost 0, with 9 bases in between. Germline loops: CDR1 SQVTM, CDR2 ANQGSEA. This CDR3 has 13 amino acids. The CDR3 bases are TGCAGCGTTGCAACCGGGAACCAAGAGACCCAGTACTTC. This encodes CSVATGNQETQYF.

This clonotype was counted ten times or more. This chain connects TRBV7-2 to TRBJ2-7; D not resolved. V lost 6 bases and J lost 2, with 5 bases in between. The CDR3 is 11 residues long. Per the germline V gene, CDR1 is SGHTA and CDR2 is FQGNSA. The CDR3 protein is CASSPAYEQYF. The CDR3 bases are TGTGCCAGCAGTCCCGCCTACGAGCAGTACTTC.

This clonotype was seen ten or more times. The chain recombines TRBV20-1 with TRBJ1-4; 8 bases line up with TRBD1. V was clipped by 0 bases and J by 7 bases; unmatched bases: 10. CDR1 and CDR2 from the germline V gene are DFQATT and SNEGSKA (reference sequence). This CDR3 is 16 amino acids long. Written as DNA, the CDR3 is TGCAGTGCTAGAGATATCTCGGACAGGGCCGGTGAAAAACTGTTTTTT. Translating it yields CSARDISDRAGEKLFF.

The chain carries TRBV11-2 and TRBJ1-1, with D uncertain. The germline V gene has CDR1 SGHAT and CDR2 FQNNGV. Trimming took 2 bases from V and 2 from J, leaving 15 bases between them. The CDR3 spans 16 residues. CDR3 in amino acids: CASSLIRPASNTEAFF. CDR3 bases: TGTGCCAGCAGCTTAATCCGCCCGGCCAGTAACACTGAAGCTTTCTTT.

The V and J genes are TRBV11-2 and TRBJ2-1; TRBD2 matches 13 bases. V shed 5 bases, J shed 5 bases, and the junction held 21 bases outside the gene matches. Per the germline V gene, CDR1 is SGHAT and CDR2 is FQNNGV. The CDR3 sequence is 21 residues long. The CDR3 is CASSMGLALTSGRTYHNEQFF. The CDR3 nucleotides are TGTGCCAGCAGCATGGGACTCGCGCTGACTAGCGGGAGGACATACCACAATGAGCAGTTCTTC. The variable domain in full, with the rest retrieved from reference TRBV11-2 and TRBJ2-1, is EAGVAQSPRYKIIEKRQSVAFWCNPISGHATLYWYQQILGQGPKLLIQFQNNGVVDDSQLPKDRFSAERLKGVDSTLKIQPAKLEDSAVYLCASSMGLALTSGRTYHNEQFFGPGTRLTVL.